One and the same sample provided the 28 T cell receptor delta chains below, sequenced in a study of γδ T cells in repeated Plasmodium falciparum infection. Bulk repertoires came from Vgamma9/Vdelta2+ or Vdelta2-negative gammadelta T cells flow-sorted from PBMC. TCRdb fed the multiplex PCR reads into CATT to redo clone calling. The sample contains 85,000 to 95,000 delta-chain clones, over 1.3% of which appear only once. The sequenced sample was gamma-delta T cells from blood. These receptors were taken from a pool of human donors (malaria-infected and uninfected, not separated).

This clone was counted at least ten times. TCRdb records a much larger clone's protein for this DNA, with a difference at residue 13 that likely arises from a read error; the protein given is the translation of the DNA. The chain combines TRDV2 with TRDJ3, with 7 nucleotides matching TRDD3. CDR3 length equals 16 residues. From germline, CDR1 is GEAIGNYY and CDR2 EKD. CDR3 sequence (DNA): TGTGCCTGTGACTGGGGGAGCTCCTGGGACACCCGACGGATGTTTTTC. Translating it yields CACDWGSSWDTRRMFF.

This clone has only a few counts. The TCRdb protein, from a much larger clone, departs from this DNA's translation at residue 13, likely by read error; the protein shown derives from the DNA. V and J are TRDV1 and TRDJ1; the D gene is possibly TRDD3 (6 bases). The J gene is absent in TCRdb and was assigned here via DNA matching to germline. With 4 bases removed from V and 2 bases from J, the gap between germline ends came to 41 bases. Germline V gives CDR1 TSWWSYY, CDR2 QGS. The CDR3 runs 24 residues. The chain's CDR3 is CALGVRGPPALNCWGLKGTDKLIF. The CDR3, as DNA: TGTGCTCTTGGGGTCCGTGGCCCCCCGGCCCTGAACTGCTGGGGCCTTAAGGGGACCGATAAACTCATCTTT.

Note on this clone: Other nucleotide sequences in the sample specify the same CDR3. This chain connects TRDV3 to TRDJ1; TRDD3 agrees at 7 bases. Matching the DNA to germline supplied the J gene, which TCRdb does not give. CDR1 is TVYSNPD and CDR2 is GDNSRS in the germline V gene (reference sequence). The J segment lost 3 bases and the V segment lost 3 bases, leaving 16 bases of the junction unmatched. The CDR3 consists of 16 residues. Here the CDR3 reads CAFPRLGGPCADKLIF. The CDR3 DNA sequence: TGTGCCTTCCCTAGGCTGGGGGGTCCTTGCGCCGATAAACTCATCTTT.

To note about this clone: This DNA translates differently at residue 11 from the TCRdb protein, which is that of a much larger clone; a read error is likely, and the protein shown is the DNA's own translation. V and J are TRDV1 and TRDJ1; the match to TRDD3 covers 7 bases. The J gene was not available in TCRdb and was assigned here by matching the DNA to germline segments. The V segment lost 0 bases and the J segment 0 bases; nucleotides outside the gene matches: 10. CDR1 is TSWWSYY, CDR2 QGS, per germline. The CDR3 runs to 18 residues. The CDR3 DNA reads as TGTGCTCTTGGGGAACTCTGGGGGGGGAGATCCTACACCGATAAACTCATCTTT. Protein product: CALGELWGGRSYTDKLIF.

This clone was seen many times. TCRdb's protein, taken from a much larger clone, differs from this DNA's translation at residue 16, likely owing to a read error; the protein displayed comes from the DNA. The chain has TRAV38-2/DV8 and TRDJ1; perhaps D is TRDD2 or TRDD3 (8 bases each). TCRdb supplies no J gene; here it was assigned by aligning the nucleotide sequence to germline. Germline values: CDR1 TSESDYY, CDR2 QEAYKQQN. The CDR3 consists of 21 residues. The ends were cut back, 1 base at V and 3 bases at J, with 31 bases in the middle. For the CDR3, the DNA is TGTGCTTATAGGAGCCACTTCCTACATCGGGGATACTCCTTTTACGCCGATAAACTCATCTTT. Protein product: CAYRSHFLHRGYSFYADKLIF.

With respect to this clone: A read error likely explains this, since a far larger clone differs by one base. Other DNA sequences in the sample encode the same CDR3. The V call is TRDV1, the J call TRDJ3; tentatively, D is TRDD3 (6 bases). The J gene was missing in TCRdb and was found by matching the end of the DNA to germline. CDR3 size: 28 residues. Trimming removed 0 bases at V and 2 bases at J, with 41 bases between. Germline CDR1 and CDR2: TSWWSYY and QGS. CDR3 coding DNA: TGTGCTCTTGGGGAACTAGTGGGGCCTCTACAATCGTACTGGGATAGGCCGAAGAGCCCCTGGGACACCCGACAGATGTTTTTC. Translating gives CALGELVGPLQSYWDRPKSPWDTRQMFF.

A note on this clone: For this DNA, TCRdb reports the protein of a much larger clone, which diverges at residue 3, most likely from a read error; the protein presented here is translated directly from the DNA. The chain links TRDV3 to TRDJ1; possibly TRDD2 for D (7 bases). Germline-derived CDR1 and CDR2 are TVYSNPD and GDNSRS (reference sequence). The CDR3 sequence is 17 residues long. V lost 5 bases, J lost 2 bases, and 27 bases lay in between. Here the CDR3 DNA reads TGTGCCCCCCGGTTCCTACGACGGGGGACGGCTACCGATAAACTCATCTTT. Translating it yields CAPRFLRRGTATDKLIF. The full variable domain, in which reference TRDV3 and TRDJ1 provide the parts outside the CDR3, is CDKVTQSSPDQTVASGSEVVLLCTYDTVYSNPDLFWYRIRPDYSFQFVFYGDNSRSEGADFTQGRFSVKHILTQKAFHLVISPVRTEDSATYYCAPRFLRRGTATDKLIFGKGTRVTVEP.

This clone has a handful of counts. The likely explanation is a read error, given a far larger clone one base away. The same CDR3 can be traced to other DNA sequences in this sample. This rearrangement joins TRDV2 to TRDJ1; possibly TRDD3 for D (5 bases). TCRdb gives no J gene; it was assigned here by matching the DNA to germline. This CDR3 is built from 16 residues. Germline CDR1 reads GEAIGNYY; CDR2 reads EKD. CDR3 in amino acids: CACETMGSRSSDKLIF. The CDR3 DNA reads as TGCGCCTGTGAAACTATGGGGTCCCGGTCATCCGATAAACTCATCTTT.

This clone turned up a few times. A far larger clone is one nucleotide away, so this likely arose from a read error. Distinct nucleotide sequences in the sample also encode this CDR3. The chain carries TRDV3 and TRDJ1; 7 positions agree with TRDD3. TCRdb carries no J gene annotation; the J gene was assigned here by matching the DNA with germline. The CDR3 is 22 amino acids. Trimming at V came to 1 base and at J to 0 bases, leaving 29 bases not matched to a gene. Per germline, CDR1 TVYSNPD and CDR2 GDNSRS (reference sequence). CDR3: CAFIPAWPGGYALPDNTDKLIF. The CDR3 bases are TGTGCCTTTATCCCGGCCTGGCCTGGGGGGTACGCTCTCCCCGACAACACCGATAAACTCATCTTT.

By sample share, this clone is medium-sized (0.01 to 0.1%). The identical CDR3 is also encoded by other nucleotide sequences in the sample. The CDR3, as DNA: TGTGCCTGTGACACGGGGGGATACACCGATAAACTCATCTTT. It encodes CACDTGGYTDKLIF. This chain joins TRDV2 and TRDJ1, with 7 bases fitting TRDD3. The germline V gene encodes CDR1 GEAIGNYY and CDR2 EKD. V was clipped by 1 base and J by 0 bases; unmatched bases: 1. CDR3 size: 14 residues.

This clone has at least ten counts. The protein that TCRdb holds for this DNA derives from a much larger clone and differs from the translated DNA at residue 5, which likely indicates a read error; the protein shown here is translated from the DNA. This chain links TRDV2 with TRDJ3; TRDD3 matches at 9 bases. This CDR3 spans 19 amino acids. V dropped 3 bases and J dropped 0; count of bases not matched to a gene: 8. CDR1 GEAIGNYY and CDR2 EKD come from the germline V gene. The CDR3 DNA is TGTGCCTGTGACGCCGCGGACTGGGGGAGCTCCTGGGACACCCGACAGATGTTTTTC. This codes for CACDAADWGSSWDTRQMFF.

A note on this clone: Translating this DNA gives a protein that differs at residue 3 from the TCRdb one, which belongs to a much larger clone; a read error is likely, and the protein shown is this translation. The V gene is TRDV3, the J gene TRDJ1; TRDD3 agrees at 8 bases. The CDR3 contains 15 residues. The germline V gene has CDR1 TVYSNPD and CDR2 GDNSRS (reference sequence). The V gene end was trimmed by 4 bases and the J gene end by 8 bases; junction bases not matched to a gene: 18. CDR3 sequence reads: CASRLRTGGKLKLIF. CDR3 bases: TGTGCCTCTCGCCTTCGTACTGGGGGCAAACTAAAACTCATCTTT. Based on the CDR3 plus reference TRDV3 and TRDJ1, the full variable domain is CDKVTQSSPDQTVASGSEVVLLCTYDTVYSNPDLFWYRIRPDYSFQFVFYGDNSRSEGADFTQGRFSVKHILTQKAFHLVISPVRTEDSATYYCASRLRTGGKLKLIFGKGTRVTVEP.

In regard to this clone: At one boundary the junction diverges from the germline segment, which might be a read error. V and J are TRDV1 and TRDJ1, with D possibly matching TRDD3 (6 bases). Per the germline V gene, CDR1 is TSWWSYY and CDR2 is QGS. The CDR3 is 21 residues long. CDR3 in amino acids: CALGEKRRCSVGYEGTYKRIF. CDR3 in DNA: TGTGCTCTTGGGGAAAAACGGCGTTGTTCTGTGGGATATGAAGGAACTTATAAACGCATCTTT.

This clone was observed a handful of times. The amino acid sequence in TCRdb belongs to a much larger clone and departs from this DNA's translation at residues 5 and 22, likely a sequencing read error; the sequence shown is translated from the DNA. The chain employs TRDV1 and TRDJ1; 13 bases line up with TRDD3. The CDR3 is 23 amino acids. Germline assignment: CDR1 TSWWSYY and CDR2 QGS. The CDR3 here is CALGGQPCTGGYADVLYTDKLTF. The DNA for the CDR3 is TGTGCTCTTGGGGGACAGCCTTGTACTGGGGGATACGCTGATGTGCTGTACACCGATAAACTCACCTTT.

Only a few counts were recorded for this clone. With only one base between it and a far larger clone, this is likely a read error. Distinct nucleotide sequences in the sample also encode this CDR3. The J gene went uncalled, whereas the V gene is TRDV2; the DNA was not used to check the table's D call, TRDD3. The CDR3 is 19 residues long. Per the germline V gene, CDR1 is GEAIGNYY and CDR2 is EKD. The CDR3 nucleotides are TGTGCCTGTGACAAAGTACTGGGGGATAGCTCCTGGGACACCCGACAGATGTTCTTC. Protein: CACDKVLGDSSWDTRQMFF.

This clone was observed a few times. The protein that TCRdb holds for this DNA derives from a much larger clone and differs from the translated DNA at residue 11, which likely indicates a read error; the protein shown here is translated from the DNA. This chain uses TRDV1 with TRDJ1, with D possibly being TRDD2 or TRDD3 (6 bases each). No J segment appears in TCRdb, so it was assigned here by matching the sequence to germline. Germline V gene data show CDR1 as TSWWSYY and CDR2 as QGS. The CDR3 totals 19 residues. V was shortened by 3 bases and J by 1 base, with 24 bases between the two germline ends. The CDR3 here is CALGDDYTWGLLPTDKLIF. Here the CDR3 DNA reads TGTGCTCTTGGGGATGACTATACGTGGGGGCTCCTACCCACCGATAAACTCATCTTT.

This clone was observed a handful of times. V gene TRDV1 combines with J gene TRDJ1, with 9 bases fitting TRDD3. The J gene is absent in TCRdb and was assigned here via DNA matching to germline. J was trimmed by 0 bases and V by 1 base; bases with no gene match: 12. Looked up from germline, CDR1 is TSWWSYY and CDR2 is QGS. CDR3 length: 19 residues. The CDR3: CALGEPGRGILLNTDKLIF. The CDR3 bases are TGTGCTCTTGGGGAACCGGGGCGGGGGATACTTCTGAACACCGATAAACTCATCTTT.

As regards this clone: A far larger clone is only one base removed, so a read error is likely. This sample includes further DNA sequences coding for the same CDR3. V is TRDV2 and J is TRDJ1, with D possibly TRDD3 on 6 matching bases. Matching the DNA to germline supplied the J gene, which TCRdb does not give. Germline CDR1 and CDR2: GEAIGNYY and EKD. The CDR3 is made up of 16 amino acids. With 5 bases removed from V and 1 base from J, the gap between germline ends came to 19 bases. The CDR3 spells CACGTGLHPGTDKLIF. In DNA, the CDR3 is TGTGCCTGTGGAACTGGGCTTCACCCGGGCACCGATAAACTCATCTTT.

This clone was found many times. The protein held in TCRdb is that of a much larger clone and does not match this DNA's translation at residue 13, likely because of a read error; the protein shown is translated from the DNA. The chain employs TRDV2 and TRDJ1, with no clear D. From germline, CDR1 is GEAIGNYY and CDR2 EKD. There are 21 residues in the CDR3. The germline V and J ends were trimmed by 0 bases and 4 bases, with 32 bases remaining between them. The CDR3 spells CACDTVQGAKNFRGEGDKLIF. In DNA form, the CDR3 reads TGTGCCTGTGACACCGTTCAAGGGGCTAAAAATTTCCGGGGCGAGGGCGATAAACTCATCTTT.

With regard to this clone: TCRdb has a much larger clone's protein, which differs at residue 11 from the translation of this DNA, likely because of a read error; what is shown is the protein translated from the DNA. This chain joins TRDV2 and TRDJ3, with 8 bases fitting TRDD3. Matching the DNA to germline supplied the J gene, which TCRdb does not give. The V segment lost 0 bases and the J segment 2 bases; nucleotides outside the gene matches: 8. The CDR3 spans 19 residues. Germline V gives CDR1 GEAIGNYY, CDR2 EKD. In DNA, the CDR3 is TGTGCCTGTGACACCTTACTGGGGGTCTACCCCTGGGACACCCGACAGATGTTTTTC. Its translation: CACDTLLGVYPWDTRQMFF.

A remark on this clone: Translating this DNA gives a protein that differs at residue 5 from the TCRdb one, which belongs to a much larger clone; a read error is likely, and the protein shown is this translation. This chain uses TRDV2 with TRDJ3, with TRDD3 matching 13 bases. No J gene was available from TCRdb, and it was assigned here by a germline match of the DNA. The CDR3 totals 24 residues. The trim removed 4 bases at V and 0 bases at J, leaving 20 bases unmatched. Per germline, CDR1 GEAIGNYY and CDR2 EKD. The CDR3 loop reads CACERGGTGGYAITSSWDTRQMFF. DNA of the CDR3: TGTGCCTGTGAAAGAGGGGGTACTGGGGGATACGCGATAACCAGCTCCTGGGACACCCGACAGATGTTTTTC.

About this clone: The TCRdb protein comes from a much larger clone and disagrees with this DNA's translation at residue 3, likely due to a read error; the protein given here is derived from the DNA. This chain's CDR3 is CARDDLVGDTTAQLFF. The CDR3 nucleotides are TGTGCCCGTGACGACTTAGTGGGGGATACGACAGCACAACTCTTCTTT. The chain carries TRDV2 and TRDJ2; TRDD3 matches at 10 bases. The J gene, left out of TCRdb, was set here by checking the DNA against germline. This CDR3 is built from 16 residues. Germline values: CDR1 GEAIGNYY, CDR2 EKD.

The sample holds many counts of this clone. The V and J genes are TRDV2 and TRDJ1; 10 nucleotides agree with TRDD3. TCRdb does not report a J gene; here it was assigned by matching the DNA to germline references. This CDR3 is 22 amino acids long. V dropped 4 bases and J dropped 2; count of bases not matched to a gene: 27. Germline V CDR1 and CDR2: GEAIGNYY, EKD. The CDR3 loop reads CACEHIGGGYHYRPDDTDKLIF. DNA for the CDR3: TGTGCCTGTGAACACATCGGTGGGGGATACCACTATAGGCCCGATGATACCGATAAACTCATCTTT.

This clone was counted only a few times. It differs at one base from a far larger clone, so likely a read error. The sample contains more than one DNA sequence encoding this CDR3. This chain connects TRDV1 to TRDJ1, with TRDD3 matching over 10 bases. No J gene is reported in TCRdb; it was inferred here by comparing the DNA with germline. Germline CDR1 is TSWWSYY and CDR2 is QGS. This CDR3 comprises 21 residues. The CDR3 sequence is CALGEQSGYWGISSDTDKLIF. DNA for the CDR3: TGTGCTCTTGGGGAACAATCCGGGTACTGGGGGATCTCCTCTGACACTGATAAACTCATCTTT.

As regards this clone: TCRdb's protein for this DNA is that of a much larger clone and differs from the translation at residue 8, likely a read error; the protein shown is the DNA translation. J is TRDJ1 and V is TRDV2; tentatively, D is TRDD3 (6 bases). CDR1 is GEAIGNYY and CDR2 is EKD in the germline V gene. This CDR3 has 14 amino acids. V was trimmed by 1 base and J by 6 bases, leaving 14 bases between them. For the CDR3, the DNA is TGTGCCTGTGACACGCTGGGGTATCGGAATAAACTCATCTTT. This codes for CACDTLGYRNKLIF.

Many counts were recorded for this clone. The V gene is TRDV1, the J gene TRDJ1, with 7 bases lining up with TRDD3. The V gene's germline CDR1 is TSWWSYY and CDR2 QGS. The CDR3 is made up of 23 amino acids. J gave up 0 bases and V 1 base, and 26 bases lay outside the gene matches. The CDR3 here is CALGEPRGDVTPLGRPYTDKLIF. The CDR3 nucleotides read TGTGCTCTTGGGGAACCCAGGGGGGACGTAACCCCACTGGGGAGACCTTACACCGATAAACTCATCTTT.

This clone was counted only a few times. V and J are TRDV1 and TRDJ1; D gene uncertain. The J gene, absent from TCRdb, was called here by matching the DNA to germline. This CDR3 comprises 19 residues. Germline V gene lookup returns CDR1 TSWWSYY and CDR2 QGS. With 2 bases removed from V and 0 bases from J, the gap between germline ends came to 22 bases. The DNA for the CDR3 is TGTGCTCTTGGGGAAACTCTACTCGGTAGCGCGGAGAACACCGATAAACTCATCTTT. Translating it yields CALGETLLGSAENTDKLIF.

This clone showed up just a few times. TCRdb assigns this DNA the protein of a much larger clone, which departs from its translation at residue 11; this likely reflects a read error, and the protein shown comes from translating the DNA. The rearrangement links TRDV1 to TRDJ1; D possibly corresponds to TRDD3 (6 bases). TCRdb does not report a J gene; here it was assigned by matching the DNA to germline references. The CDR3 spans 20 residues. Trimming stripped 4 bases from V and 1 base from J, with 28 bases between. The germline gives CDR1 TSWWSYY, CDR2 QGS. In DNA form, the CDR3 reads TGTGCTCTTGGGGCTTTCCGGCGGGACTGGGAGATTCCAAGCACCGATAAACTCATCTTT. Its translation is CALGAFRRDWEIPSTDKLIF.